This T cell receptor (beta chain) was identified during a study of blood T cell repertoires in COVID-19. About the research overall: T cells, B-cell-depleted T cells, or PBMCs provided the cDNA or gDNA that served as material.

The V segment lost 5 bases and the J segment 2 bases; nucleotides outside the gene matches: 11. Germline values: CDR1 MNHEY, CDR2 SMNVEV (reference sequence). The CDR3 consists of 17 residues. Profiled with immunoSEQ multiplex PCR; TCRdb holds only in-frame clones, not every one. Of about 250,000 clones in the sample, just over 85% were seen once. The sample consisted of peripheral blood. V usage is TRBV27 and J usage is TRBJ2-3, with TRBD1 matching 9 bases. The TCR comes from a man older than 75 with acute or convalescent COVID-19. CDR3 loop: CASSQDRGQTFTDTQYF. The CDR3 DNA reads TGTGCCAGCAGTCAGGACAGGGGTCAGACTTTCACAGATACGCAGTATTTT.